This TCR beta chain stems from a study of shared T cell receptors in the human thymus. V gave up 6 bases and J gave up 6 bases; unmatched junction bases: 15. From germline, CDR1 is MDHEN and CDR2 SYDVKM. The CDR3 has 16 residues. Clones were sequenced by immunoSEQ multiplex PCR, and TCRdb holds only the in-frame ones, with some missing. Among hundreds of thousands of clones, around nine tenths were seen once, and the ten largest hold about 0.01%. The same specimen was also included in a second study, on human thymus T cells. That work adds: Corrective surgery for congenital heart defects was being performed on the healthy Finnish infants who served as donors. Resections removed during corrective heart surgery provided the thymus tissue used.

The sequence came from a boy in the first two years of life with a congenital heart defect. The rearrangement joins TRBV28 to TRBJ2-7; TRBD2 agrees at 9 bases. Sequences were obtained from thymocytes. The CDR3 is CASRAQPTGREGEQYF. CDR3 DNA sequence: TGTGCCAGCAGGGCACAACCTACAGGGCGGGAGGGCGAGCAGTACTTC.